One and the same sample provided the 30 T cell receptor beta chains below, sequenced in a study of CD8+ T cells in alopecia areata. Extracted RNA was reverse transcribed into cDNA, the sequencing template. The table came from immunoSEQ multiplex PCR; TCRdb's copy has only in-frame clones and leaves some out. The data show 110,000 or so clones, approximately 59% seen once. Specimen: CD8+ T cells sorted from blood. The receptors were gathered from a human donor in good health.

This clone was recorded a few times. J is TRBJ2-3 and V is TRBV7-8; D call uncertain. This CDR3 is 13 amino acids long. V lost 3 bases, J lost 4 bases, and 8 bases lay in between. Germline V gene data show CDR1 as SGHVS and CDR2 as FQNEAQ. CDR3 residues: CASSFSTSDTQYF. The CDR3, as DNA: TGTGCCAGCAGCTTCTCGACCTCAGATACGCAGTATTTT. Supplemented by reference TRBV7-8 and TRBJ2-3, the full variable domain reads GAGVSQSPRYKVAKRGQDVALRCDPISGHVSLFWYQQALGQGPEFLTYFQNEAQLDKSGLPSDRFFAERPEGSVSTLKIQRTQQEDSAVYLCASSFSTSDTQYFGPGTRLTVL.

The chain uses TRBV6-1 and TRBJ1-2; D is ambiguous. This CDR3 is built from 13 residues. The germline V and J ends were trimmed by 5 bases and 8 bases, with 15 bases remaining between them. Germline V gene sequence: CDR1 MNHNS, CDR2 SASEGT. For the CDR3, the DNA is TGTGCCAGCAGTAAAAGGTCACTCGGGGGCTACACCTTC. Protein product: CASSKRSLGGYTF.

This sequence joins TRBV5-4 and TRBJ2-1, with D perhaps TRBD2 (6 bases). Germline assignment: CDR1 SGHNT and CDR2 YYREEE (reference sequence). The V and J ends lost 4 bases and 10 bases respectively, with 12 bases between them. The CDR3 contains 12 residues. The CDR3: CASSPGSQEQFF. As DNA, the CDR3 is TGTGCCAGCAGCCCCGGGAGCCAAGAGCAGTTCTTC.

The chain has TRBV13 and TRBJ1-4, with D possibly TRBD1 on 5 matching bases. Germline lookup yields CDR1 PRHDT and CDR2 FYEKMQ (reference sequence). V dropped 0 bases and J dropped 8 bases, with 16 bases sitting between them. The CDR3 runs 16 residues. CDR3 coding DNA: TGTGCCAGCAGCTTAGGGGGGACCTCCTCGGAAGAAAAACTGTTTTTT. It is translated as CASSLGGTSSEEKLFF.

This chain links TRBV5-6 with TRBJ2-3, with a tentative D call TRBD2 (7 bases). The CDR3 is 13 amino acids. Trimming removed 5 bases at V and 7 bases at J, with 14 bases between. The germline gives CDR1 SGHDT, CDR2 YYEEEE. As DNA, the CDR3 is TGTGCCAGCAGTTCGGGGGGCTCTTATACGCAGTATTTT. It codes for CASSSGGSYTQYF.

The chain recombines TRBV30 with TRBJ2-7, with D perhaps matching TRBD2 (5 bases). CDR1 and CDR2 (germline): GTSNPN, SVGIG (reference sequence). This CDR3 region has 13 residues. V was clipped by 0 bases and J by 7 bases, with 13 bases between them. The CDR3: CAWSVRPTGEQYF. The CDR3 DNA follows: TGTGCCTGGAGTGTACGGCCGACGGGGGAGCAGTACTTC.

This clone showed up just a few times. The chain joins TRBV2 to TRBJ2-5; 11 bases match TRBD2. J was trimmed by 4 bases and V by 3 bases; bases with no gene match: 4. CDR3 size: 15 residues. Germline CDR1 and CDR2: SNHLY and FYNNEI. CDR3 bases: TGTGCCAGCAGTGACATGGGACTAGCGGTAGAGACCCAGTACTTC. Translating gives CASSDMGLAVETQYF.

This chain uses TRBV5-1 with TRBJ2-5; D not certain. Germline lookup yields CDR1 SGHRS and CDR2 YFSETQ. Trimming shortened V by 0 bases and J by 1 base, and 10 bases separated the two germline ends. The CDR3 sequence is 15 residues long. CDR3 sequence reads: CASSLALGVQETQYF. The CDR3 DNA follows: TGCGCCAGCAGCTTGGCCCTAGGAGTCCAAGAGACCCAGTACTTC.

V usage is TRBV19 and J usage is TRBJ1-1; the D is unclear. The CDR3 contains 12 residues. Germline loops: CDR1 LNHDA, CDR2 SQIVND (reference sequence). V shed 6 bases and J shed 1 base, with 6 bases lying between them. CDR3 sequence reads: CASRKGNTEAFF. The CDR3 coding sequence is TGTGCCAGTAGAAAGGGGAACACTGAAGCTTTCTTT.

The chain uses TRBV7-9 and TRBJ1-2; no firm D call. Looked up from germline, CDR1 is SEHNR and CDR2 is FQNEAQ (reference sequence). The CDR3 has 15 amino acids. V dropped 5 bases and J dropped 2 bases, with 15 bases sitting between them. For the CDR3, the DNA is TGTGCCAGCAGCGCCGGGCCGACCTCCAACTATGGCTACACCTTC. Amino acid sequence: CASSAGPTSNYGYTF.

The J gene is TRBJ2-7, the V gene TRBV18, with D tentatively TRBD1 or TRBD2 (6 bases each). Germline V gives CDR1 KGHSH, CDR2 LQKENI. The CDR3 consists of 15 residues. Trimming removed 0 bases from V and 3 bases from J, with 12 bases in between. CDR3 loop: CASSPPYGGHYEQYF. Here the CDR3 DNA reads TGTGCCAGCTCACCACCATACGGGGGCCACTACGAGCAGTACTTC.

This clone appeared a few times. This chain links TRBV5-1 with TRBJ2-5; 9 nucleotides line up with TRBD2. The CDR3 is made up of 15 amino acids. V trimming: 7 bases; J trimming: 1 base; junction bases outside the gene matches: 8. Germline V gene data show CDR1 as SGHRS and CDR2 as YFSETQ. The CDR3 here is CASLSSGGPQETQYF. CDR3 DNA: TGCGCCAGCCTCTCGAGCGGGGGGCCCCAAGAGACCCAGTACTTC.

This chain joins TRBV18 and TRBJ1-3, with TRBD1 as a possible D gene (5 bases). With 3 bases removed from V and 0 bases from J, the gap between germline ends came to 12 bases. This CDR3 spans 16 amino acids. Germline-derived CDR1 and CDR2 are KGHSH and LQKENI. CDR3 sequence: CASSPMGPTSGNTIYF. CDR3 sequence (DNA): TGTGCCAGCTCACCGATGGGACCGACCTCTGGAAACACCATATATTTT. Complete variable domain (other parts from reference TRBV18 and TRBJ1-3): NAGVMQNPRHLVRRRGQEARLRCSPMKGHSHVYWYRQLPEEGLKFMVYLQKENIIDESGMPKERFSAEFPKEGPSILRIQQVVRGDSAAYFCASSPMGPTSGNTIYFGEGSWLTVV.

The V call is TRBV19, the J call TRBJ1-1; 8 bases map to TRBD1. This CDR3 spans 13 amino acids. The germline gives CDR1 LNHDA, CDR2 SQIVND (reference sequence). Trimming at V came to 5 bases and at J to 4 bases, leaving 3 bases not matched to a gene. The CDR3 protein is CASSQGQGTEAFF. The CDR3 nucleotides are TGTGCCAGTAGTCAAGGACAGGGCACTGAAGCTTTCTTT.

In this sample, this clone turned up once. Different DNA sequences within this sample yield the same CDR3. The rearrangement uses TRBV20-1 and TRBJ1-2; unclear D gene. V was shortened by 5 bases and J by 8 bases, with 9 bases between the two germline ends. The CDR3 sequence is 10 residues long. Germline loops: CDR1 DFQATT, CDR2 SNEGSKA (reference sequence). The CDR3 here is CSAPGYGYTF. The CDR3 region has the DNA TGCAGTGCTCCCGGGTACGGCTACACCTTC.

V gene TRBV12-5 combines with J gene TRBJ2-7; D unclear. V gave up 6 bases and J gave up 2 bases, with 8 bases separating them. This CDR3 comprises 12 residues. Germline V lookup: CDR1 LGHNT, CDR2 FRNRAP. CDR3 sequence (DNA): TGTGCTAGTGGGGACGGCACCTACGAGCAGTACTTC. This gives the protein CASGDGTYEQYF.

The chain couples TRBV13 to TRBJ1-4; 8 nucleotides line up with TRBD1. Germline trimming cut 4 bases from V and 4 bases from J; bases unmatched to any gene: 5. Germline V lookup: CDR1 PRHDT, CDR2 FYEKMQ (reference sequence). The CDR3 covers 15 residues. For the CDR3, the DNA is TGTGCCAGCAGCTCGACAGGGGAAGGTAATGAAAAACTGTTTTTT. Translation: CASSSTGEGNEKLFF. The whole variable domain, remainder taken from reference TRBV13 and TRBJ1-4, is AAGVIQSPRHLIKEKRETATLKCYPIPRHDTVYWYQQGPGQDPQFLISFYEKMQSDKGSIPDRFSAQQFSDYHSELNMSSLELGDSALYFCASSSTGEGNEKLFFGSGTQLSVL.

V is TRBV4-1 and J is TRBJ2-1, with TRBD1 matching 7 bases. The CDR3 length is 17 residues. CDR1 MGHRA and CDR2 YSYEKL come from the germline V gene. Trimming took 1 base from V and 5 from J; bases not matched to a gene: 11. This CDR3 reads CASSQVPFGTVNNEQFF. CDR3 in DNA: TGCGCCAGCAGCCAAGTCCCCTTCGGGACAGTGAACAATGAGCAGTTCTTC.

The chain carries TRBV14 and TRBJ2-3, with 8 bases fitting TRBD1. The CDR3 covers 15 residues. The J segment lost 4 bases and the V segment lost 0 bases, leaving 3 bases of the junction unmatched. Per germline, CDR1 SGHDN and CDR2 FVKESK. The CDR3 spells CASSQEDRVADTQYF. The CDR3, as DNA: TGTGCCAGCAGCCAAGAGGACAGGGTGGCAGATACGCAGTATTTT.

This clone was recorded a few times. The chain recombines TRBV29-1 with TRBJ2-7; tentatively, D is TRBD2 (5 bases). This CDR3 has 12 amino acids. V lost 6 bases and J lost 3, with 12 bases in between. The V gene's germline CDR1 is SQVTM and CDR2 ANQGSEA. CDR3 DNA: TGCAGCGTAGCTGTGGGGAGCTACGAGCAGTACTTC. Translated, it gives CSVAVGSYEQYF.

This clone was found a few times. The chain carries TRBV9 and TRBJ2-7; D is uncertain. Germline CDR1 and CDR2: SGDLS and YYNGEE. V lost 3 bases and J lost 1, with 11 bases in between. CDR3 length: 14 amino acids. The CDR3 region has the DNA TGTGCCAGCAGCGCCGGGCCAGGATCCTACGAGCAGTACTTC. Translated, it gives CASSAGPGSYEQYF.

The chain recombines TRBV29-1 with TRBJ1-1; D gene uncertain. The CDR3 spans 13 residues. Trimming left V 0 bases short and J 3 bases short, with 8 bases between. Germline CDR1 is SQVTM and CDR2 is ANQGSEA. CDR3 bases: TGCAGCGTTGAAGAGTTTCTGGACACTGAAGCTTTCTTT. Its protein product is CSVEEFLDTEAFF. The whole variable domain, remainder taken from reference TRBV29-1 and TRBJ1-1, is SAVISQKPSRDICQRGTSLTIQCQVDSQVTMMFWYRQQPGQSLTLIATANQGSEATYESGFVIDKFPISRPNLTFSTLTVSNMSPEDSSIYLCSVEEFLDTEAFFGQGTRLTVV.

This clone has just a few counts. The rearrangement joins TRBV29-1 to TRBJ1-2; D gene uncertain. The CDR3 sequence is 12 residues long. With 0 bases removed from V and 4 bases from J, the gap between germline ends came to 6 bases. CDR1 and CDR2 (germline): SQVTM, ANQGSEA. CDR3 DNA: TGCAGCGTTGAAGATCCGGGCTATGGCTACACCTTC. Its protein is CSVEDPGYGYTF.

This rearrangement joins TRBV27 to TRBJ1-1; 10 bases line up with TRBD1. The ends lost 5 bases at V and 11 bases at J; junction bases unmatched: 5. Germline CDR1 MNHEY, CDR2 SMNVEV (reference sequence). CDR3 length: 12 residues. The DNA of the CDR3 is TGTGCCAGCAGTCCCGGGACAGGGGATGCTTTCTTT. Residues: CASSPGTGDAFF.

The chain recombines TRBV5-1 with TRBJ2-7, with D perhaps matching TRBD1 (5 bases). CDR3 length: 14 amino acids. The V gene lost 0 bases and the J gene lost 5 bases, with 12 bases spanning the gap. From germline, CDR1 is SGHRS and CDR2 YFSETQ. This CDR3 is CASSLVGQGDEQYF. Written as DNA, the CDR3 is TGCGCCAGCAGCTTGGTGGGGCAGGGCGACGAGCAGTACTTC.

This chain joins TRBV13 and TRBJ1-6, with D perhaps TRBD1 (5 bases). Per germline, CDR1 PRHDT and CDR2 FYEKMQ (reference sequence). The V gene lost 2 bases and the J gene lost 9 bases, with 11 bases spanning the gap. CDR3 length equals 14 residues. The CDR3 sequence: CASSLPGTGSPLHF. CDR3 bases: TGTGCCAGCAGCTTACCAGGGACCGGTTCACCCCTCCACTTT. The whole variable domain, filled in from reference TRBV13 and TRBJ1-6, reads AAGVIQSPRHLIKEKRETATLKCYPIPRHDTVYWYQQGPGQDPQFLISFYEKMQSDKGSIPDRFSAQQFSDYHSELNMSSLELGDSALYFCASSLPGTGSPLHFGNGTRLTVT.

This CDR3 is CASSPRAVETTNEKLFF. Here the CDR3 DNA reads TGTGCCAGCAGCCCGCGTGCCGTCGAAACAACTAATGAAAAACTGTTTTTT. The genes are TRBV27 and TRBJ1-4; D call uncertain. CDR3 length: 17 residues. The V end was cut by 6 bases, the J end by 0 bases, with 17 bases between. Germline-derived CDR1 and CDR2 are MNHEY and SMNVEV (reference sequence).

This clone was picked up a small number of times. The chain is built from TRBV15 and TRBJ2-1; D assignment may be TRBD1 or TRBD2 (5 bases each). The V end lost 1 base, the J end lost 8 bases, and 6 bases lay between the germline ends. The CDR3 consists of 12 residues. CDR1 is LNHNV, CDR2 YYDKDF, per germline (reference sequence). This CDR3 is CATSRVGDEQFF. CDR3 nucleotides: TGTGCCACCAGCAGAGTGGGGGATGAGCAGTTCTTC.

This clone was seen only once. The rearrangement uses TRBV13 and TRBJ2-7; D is uncertain. The CDR3 is 13 amino acids. Germline V gene lookup returns CDR1 PRHDT and CDR2 FYEKMQ (reference sequence). Trimming shortened V by 5 bases and J by 2 bases, and 10 bases separated the two germline ends. CDR3 in DNA: TGTGCCAGCAGCCCCCCTGCGACCTACGAGCAGTACTTC. Protein product: CASSPPATYEQYF.

A few counts support this clone. The chain recombines TRBV5-1 with TRBJ1-1; 8 bases match TRBD1. The V gene's germline CDR1 is SGHRS and CDR2 YFSETQ. Germline trimming cut 5 bases from V and 1 base from J; bases unmatched to any gene: 7. CDR3 size: 15 residues. The CDR3 nucleotides read TGCGCCAGCAGGAGGACAGGGACTTCGAACACTGAAGCTTTCTTT. Amino acids: CASRRTGTSNTEAFF.